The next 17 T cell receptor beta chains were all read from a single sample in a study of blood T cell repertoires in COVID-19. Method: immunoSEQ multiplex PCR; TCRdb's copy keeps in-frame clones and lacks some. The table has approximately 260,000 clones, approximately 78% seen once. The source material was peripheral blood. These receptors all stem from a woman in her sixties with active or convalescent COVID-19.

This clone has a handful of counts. The CDR3 sequence: CASSYEGNTIYF. CDR3 DNA sequence: TGTGCCAGCAGTTATGAGGGAAACACCATATATTTT. The chain employs TRBV11-2 and TRBJ1-3; D not certain. Germline values: CDR1 SGHAT, CDR2 FQNNGV. Trimming cost V 6 bases and J 4 bases, with 7 bases left between them. The CDR3 contains 12 residues. Supplemented by reference TRBV11-2 and TRBJ1-3, the full variable domain reads EAGVAQSPRYKIIEKRQSVAFWCNPISGHATLYWYQQILGQGPKLLIQFQNNGVVDDSQLPKDRFSAERLKGVDSTLKIQPAKLEDSAVYLCASSYEGNTIYFGEGSWLTVV.

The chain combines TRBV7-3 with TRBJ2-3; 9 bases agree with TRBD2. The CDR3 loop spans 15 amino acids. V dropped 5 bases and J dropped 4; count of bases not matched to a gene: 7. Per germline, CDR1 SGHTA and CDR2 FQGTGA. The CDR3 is CASSPSGGWSDTQYF. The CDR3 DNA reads TGTGCCAGCAGCCCGAGCGGGGGGTGGTCAGATACGCAGTATTTT.

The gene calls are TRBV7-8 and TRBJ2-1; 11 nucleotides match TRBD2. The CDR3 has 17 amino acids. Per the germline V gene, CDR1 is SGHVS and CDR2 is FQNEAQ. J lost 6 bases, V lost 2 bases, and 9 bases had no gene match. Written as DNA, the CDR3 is TGTGCCAGCAGCTTACTCCCCCTAGCGGGGGGTTTCAATGAGCAGTTCTTC. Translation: CASSLLPLAGGFNEQFF.

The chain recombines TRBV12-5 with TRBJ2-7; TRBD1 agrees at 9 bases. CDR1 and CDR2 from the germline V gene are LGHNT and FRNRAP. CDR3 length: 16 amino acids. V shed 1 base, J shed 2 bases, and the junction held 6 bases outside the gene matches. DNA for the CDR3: TGTGCTAGTGGTTTGGCTTTGGGACAGGGCCCCTACGAGCAGTACTTC. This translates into CASGLALGQGPYEQYF.

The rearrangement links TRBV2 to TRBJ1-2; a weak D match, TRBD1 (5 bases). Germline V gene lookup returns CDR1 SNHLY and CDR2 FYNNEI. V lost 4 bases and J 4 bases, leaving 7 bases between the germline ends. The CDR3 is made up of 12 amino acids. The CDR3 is CASSADSYGYTF. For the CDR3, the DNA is TGTGCCAGCAGTGCAGACAGCTATGGCTACACCTTC.

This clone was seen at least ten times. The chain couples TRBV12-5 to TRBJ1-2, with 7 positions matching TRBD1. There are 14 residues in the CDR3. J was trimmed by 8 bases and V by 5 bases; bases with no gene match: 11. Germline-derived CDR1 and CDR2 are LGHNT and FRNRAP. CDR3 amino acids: CASGPSDRVGGYTF. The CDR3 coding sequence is TGTGCTAGTGGTCCCTCTGACAGGGTAGGCGGCTACACCTTC.

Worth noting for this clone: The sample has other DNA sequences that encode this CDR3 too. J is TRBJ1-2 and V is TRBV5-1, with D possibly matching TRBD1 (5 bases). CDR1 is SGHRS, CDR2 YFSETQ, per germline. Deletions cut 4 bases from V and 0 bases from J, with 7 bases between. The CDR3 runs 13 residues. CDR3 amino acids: CASSPDTNYGYTF. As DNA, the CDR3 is TGCGCCAGCAGCCCGGACACTAACTATGGCTACACCTTC.

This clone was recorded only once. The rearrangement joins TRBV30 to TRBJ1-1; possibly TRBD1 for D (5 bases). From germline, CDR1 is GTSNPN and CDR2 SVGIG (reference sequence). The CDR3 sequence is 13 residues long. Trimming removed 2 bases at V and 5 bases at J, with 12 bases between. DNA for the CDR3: TGTGCCTGGAGTTTGATCGGGGGGACTGAAGCTTTCTTT. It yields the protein CAWSLIGGTEAFF. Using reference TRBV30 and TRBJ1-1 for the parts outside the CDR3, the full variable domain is SQTIHQWPATLVQPVGSPLSLECTVEGTSNPNLYWYRQAAGRGLQLLFYSVGIGQISSEVPQNLSASRPQDRQFILSSKKLLLSDSGFYLCAWSLIGGTEAFFGQGTRLTVV.

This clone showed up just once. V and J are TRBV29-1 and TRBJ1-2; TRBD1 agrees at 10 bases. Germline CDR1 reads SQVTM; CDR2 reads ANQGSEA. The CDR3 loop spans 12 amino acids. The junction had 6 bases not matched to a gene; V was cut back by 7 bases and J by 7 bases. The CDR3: CSGAGQGSGYTF. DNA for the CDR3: TGCAGCGGGGCGGGACAGGGGTCTGGCTACACCTTC.

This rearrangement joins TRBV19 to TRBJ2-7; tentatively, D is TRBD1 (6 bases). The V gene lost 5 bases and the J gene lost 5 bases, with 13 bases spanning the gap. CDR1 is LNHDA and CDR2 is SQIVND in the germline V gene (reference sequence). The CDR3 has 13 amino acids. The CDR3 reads CASSLQGKHEQYF. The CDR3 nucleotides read TGTGCCAGTAGTTTACAGGGTAAGCACGAGCAGTACTTC.

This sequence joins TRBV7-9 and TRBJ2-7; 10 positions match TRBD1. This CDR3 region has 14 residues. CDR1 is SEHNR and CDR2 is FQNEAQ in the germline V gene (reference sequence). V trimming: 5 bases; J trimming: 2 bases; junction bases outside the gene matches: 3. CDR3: CASSLGTGAYEQYF. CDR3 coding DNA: TGTGCCAGCAGCCTGGGGACAGGGGCCTACGAGCAGTACTTC.

The CDR3 nucleotides are TGCAGCGCCCGCCGGACAGGGGTTGCAAACACCATATATTTT. Protein product: CSARRTGVANTIYF. The gene calls are TRBV29-1 and TRBJ1-3, with 9 bases that match TRBD1. This CDR3 spans 14 amino acids. Germline V gene sequence: CDR1 SQVTM, CDR2 ANQGSEA. V lost 7 bases, J lost 6 bases, and 10 bases stayed unmatched.

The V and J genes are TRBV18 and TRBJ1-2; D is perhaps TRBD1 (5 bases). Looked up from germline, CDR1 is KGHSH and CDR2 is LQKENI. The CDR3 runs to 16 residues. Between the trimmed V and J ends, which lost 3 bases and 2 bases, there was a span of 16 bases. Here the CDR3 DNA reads TGTGCCAGCTCACCTAGTGCCGGCAGGGCCAACTATGGCTACACCTTC. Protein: CASSPSAGRANYGYTF.

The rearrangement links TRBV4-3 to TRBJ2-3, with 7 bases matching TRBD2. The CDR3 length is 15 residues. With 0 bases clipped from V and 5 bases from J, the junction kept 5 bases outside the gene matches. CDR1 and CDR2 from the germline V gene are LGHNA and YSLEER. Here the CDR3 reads CASSQDSERGDTQYF. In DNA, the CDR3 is TGCGCCAGCAGCCAAGATAGCGAGCGGGGAGATACGCAGTATTTT.

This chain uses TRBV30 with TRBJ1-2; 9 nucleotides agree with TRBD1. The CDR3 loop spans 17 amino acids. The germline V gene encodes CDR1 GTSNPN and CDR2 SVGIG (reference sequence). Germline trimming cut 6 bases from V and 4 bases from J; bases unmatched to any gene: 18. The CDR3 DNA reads TGTGCCTGCCCTGGGCTAGGGACAGGGACTTGGGGCTATGGCTACACCTTC. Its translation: CACPGLGTGTWGYGYTF.

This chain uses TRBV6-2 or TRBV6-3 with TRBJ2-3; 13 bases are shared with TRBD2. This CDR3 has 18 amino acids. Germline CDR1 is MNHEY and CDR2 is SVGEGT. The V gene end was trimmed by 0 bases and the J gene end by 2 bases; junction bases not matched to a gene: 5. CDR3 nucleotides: TGTGCCAGCAGTTACTCCATGACTAGCGGGGGGCCCACAGATACGCAGTATTTT. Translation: CASSYSMTSGGPTDTQYF.

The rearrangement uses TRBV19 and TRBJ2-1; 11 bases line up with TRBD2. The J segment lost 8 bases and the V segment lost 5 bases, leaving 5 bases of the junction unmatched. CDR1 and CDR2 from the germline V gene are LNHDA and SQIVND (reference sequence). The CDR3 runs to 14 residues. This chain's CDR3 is CASSVSGGADEQFF. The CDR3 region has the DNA TGTGCCAGTAGTGTTAGCGGGGGGGCGGATGAGCAGTTCTTC.